This TCR beta chain was profiled in a study of cytomegalovirus exposure and HLA in healthy donors. Points from the study as a whole: As was reported, the classifier diagnosed cytomegalovirus status with high specificity and sensitivity. The study recorded 150 to 200 TCR beta chains that were cytomegalovirus-associated.

Separate from the roughly 670-subject first cohort, the 120-subject validation cohort was the one that the donors belonged to. Remarks on this clone: Antigen specificity is unknown.

Profiling relied on immunoSEQ multiplex PCR, and the TCRdb table lists in-frame clones only, not all of them. The table lists hundreds of thousands of clones, roughly 90% of them singletons. CDR3 size: 12 residues. V shed 4 bases and J shed 11 bases, with 16 bases lying between them. Germline CDR1 and CDR2: SQVTM and ANQGSEA. The clonotype comes from a woman aged 18-30 years in good health and CMV-seronegative. The rearrangement joins TRBV29-1 to TRBJ2-3, with D possibly matching TRBD1 (5 bases). Sequenced material: PBMCs. CDR3 coding DNA: TGCAGCGTTGGGCAGGGCGAAATGGGGCAGTATTTT. It translates to CSVGQGEMGQYF.